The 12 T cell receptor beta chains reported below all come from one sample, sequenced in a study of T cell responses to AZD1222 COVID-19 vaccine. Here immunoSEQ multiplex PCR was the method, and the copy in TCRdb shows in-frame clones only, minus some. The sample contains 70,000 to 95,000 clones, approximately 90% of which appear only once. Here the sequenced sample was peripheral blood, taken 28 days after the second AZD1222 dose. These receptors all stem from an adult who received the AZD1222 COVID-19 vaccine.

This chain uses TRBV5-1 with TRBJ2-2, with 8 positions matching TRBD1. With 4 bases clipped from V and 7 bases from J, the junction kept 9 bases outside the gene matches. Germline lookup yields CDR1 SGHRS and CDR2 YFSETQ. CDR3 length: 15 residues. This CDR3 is CASSQRTGNYGELFF. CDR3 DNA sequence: TGCGCCAGCAGCCAACGGACAGGGAATTACGGGGAGCTGTTTTTT. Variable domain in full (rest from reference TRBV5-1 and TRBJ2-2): KAGVTQTPRYLIKTRGQQVTLSCSPISGHRSVSWYQQTPGQGLQFLFEYFSETQRNKGNFPGRFSGRQFSNSRSEMNVSTLELGDSALYLCASSQRTGNYGELFFGEGSRLTVL.

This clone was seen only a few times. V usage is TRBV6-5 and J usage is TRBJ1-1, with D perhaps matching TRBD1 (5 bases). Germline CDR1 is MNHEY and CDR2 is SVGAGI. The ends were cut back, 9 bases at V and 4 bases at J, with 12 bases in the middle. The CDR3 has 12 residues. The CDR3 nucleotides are TGTGCCAGTAGATCAGGGCTCACTGAAGCTTTCTTT. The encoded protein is CASRSGLTEAFF.

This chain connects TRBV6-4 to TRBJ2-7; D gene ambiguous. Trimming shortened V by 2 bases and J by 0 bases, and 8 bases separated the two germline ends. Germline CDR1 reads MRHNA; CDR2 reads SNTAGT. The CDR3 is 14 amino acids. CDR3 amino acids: CASSDGQSSYEQYF. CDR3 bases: TGTGCCAGCAGTGACGGCCAGAGCTCCTACGAGCAGTACTTC.

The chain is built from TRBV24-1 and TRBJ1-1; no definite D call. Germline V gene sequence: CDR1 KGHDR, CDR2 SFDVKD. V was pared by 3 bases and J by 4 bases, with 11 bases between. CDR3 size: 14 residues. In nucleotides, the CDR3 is TGTGCCACCAGTGATCCTAGAGAAGGCACTGAAGCTTTCTTT. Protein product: CATSDPREGTEAFF.

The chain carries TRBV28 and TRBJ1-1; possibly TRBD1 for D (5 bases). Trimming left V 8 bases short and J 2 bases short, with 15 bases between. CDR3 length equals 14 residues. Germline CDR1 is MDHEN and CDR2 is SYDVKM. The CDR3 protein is CASRRQTSNTEAFF. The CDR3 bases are TGTGCCAGCCGCCGACAGACATCTAACACTGAAGCTTTCTTT.

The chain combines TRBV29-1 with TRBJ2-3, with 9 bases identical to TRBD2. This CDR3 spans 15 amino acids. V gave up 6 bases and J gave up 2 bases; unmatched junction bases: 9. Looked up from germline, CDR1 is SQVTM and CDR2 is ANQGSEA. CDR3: CSVAGGGGHTDTQYF. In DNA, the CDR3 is TGCAGCGTAGCGGGAGGAGGCGGACACACAGATACGCAGTATTTT.

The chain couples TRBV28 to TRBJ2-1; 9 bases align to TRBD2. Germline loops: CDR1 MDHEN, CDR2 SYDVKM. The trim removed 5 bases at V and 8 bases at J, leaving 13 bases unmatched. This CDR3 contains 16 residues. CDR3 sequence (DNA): TGTGCCAGCAGTCCCCCGGCGGGAGGGCCCTGGGATGAGCAGTTCTTC. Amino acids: CASSPPAGGPWDEQFF.

CDR3 residues: CASSVASGYGSTDTQYF. The CDR3, as DNA: TGTGCCAGCAGCGTAGCCTCAGGGTACGGGAGCACAGATACGCAGTATTTT. The chain joins TRBV9 to TRBJ2-3; a weak D match, TRBD1 (5 bases). The CDR3 consists of 17 residues. The germline V and J ends were trimmed by 0 bases and 0 bases, with 14 bases remaining between them. Germline CDR1 and CDR2: SGDLS and YYNGEE. Supplemented by reference TRBV9 and TRBJ2-3, the full variable domain reads DSGVTQTPKHLITATGQRVTLRCSPRSGDLSVYWYQQSLDQGLQFLIQYYNGEERAKGNILERFSAQQFPDLHSELNLSSLELGDSALYFCASSVASGYGSTDTQYFGPGTRLTVL.

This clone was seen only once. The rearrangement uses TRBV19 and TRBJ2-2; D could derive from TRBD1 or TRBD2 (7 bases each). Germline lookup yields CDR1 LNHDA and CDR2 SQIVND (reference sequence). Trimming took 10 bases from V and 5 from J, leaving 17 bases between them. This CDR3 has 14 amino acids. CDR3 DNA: TGTGCCATCAGAGGGGGCGGGAGTACCGGGGAGCTGTTTTTT. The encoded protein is CAIRGGGSTGELFF.

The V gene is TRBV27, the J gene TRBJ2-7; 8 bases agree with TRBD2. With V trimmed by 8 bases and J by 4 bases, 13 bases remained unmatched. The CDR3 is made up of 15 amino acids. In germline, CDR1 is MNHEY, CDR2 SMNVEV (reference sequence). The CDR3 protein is CASSPLGTSVYEQYF. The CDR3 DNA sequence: TGTGCCAGCTCCCCTCTCGGGACTAGTGTGTACGAGCAGTACTTC.

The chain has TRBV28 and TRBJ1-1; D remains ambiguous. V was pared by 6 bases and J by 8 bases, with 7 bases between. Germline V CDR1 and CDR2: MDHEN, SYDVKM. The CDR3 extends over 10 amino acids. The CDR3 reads CASRRAEAFF. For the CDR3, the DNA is TGTGCCAGCAGGAGGGCAGAAGCTTTCTTT.

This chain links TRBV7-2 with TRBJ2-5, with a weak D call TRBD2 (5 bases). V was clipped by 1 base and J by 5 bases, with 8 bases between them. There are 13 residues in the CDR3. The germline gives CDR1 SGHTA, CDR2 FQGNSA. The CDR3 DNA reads TGTGCCAGCAGCTTAGAGGGCGGGGAGACCCAGTACTTC. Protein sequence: CASSLEGGETQYF.